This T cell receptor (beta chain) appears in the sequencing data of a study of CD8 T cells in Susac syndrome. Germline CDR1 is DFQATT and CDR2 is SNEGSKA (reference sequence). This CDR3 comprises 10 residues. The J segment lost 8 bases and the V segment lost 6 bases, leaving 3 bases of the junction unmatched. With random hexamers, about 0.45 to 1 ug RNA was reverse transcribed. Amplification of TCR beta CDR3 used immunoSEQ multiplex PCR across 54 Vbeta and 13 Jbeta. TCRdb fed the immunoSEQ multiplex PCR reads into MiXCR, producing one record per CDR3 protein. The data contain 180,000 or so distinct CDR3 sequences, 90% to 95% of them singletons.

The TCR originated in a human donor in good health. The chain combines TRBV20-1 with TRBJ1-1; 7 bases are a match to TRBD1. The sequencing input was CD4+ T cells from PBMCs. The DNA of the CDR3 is TGCAGTGCCCCGGACAGGGAAGCTTTCTTT. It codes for CSAPDREAFF.